This TCR beta chain is from a study of regulatory T cells in long-lasting Graves disease. Notes on the study in general: Study was limited to peripheral blood, excluding thyroid tissue.

Concerning this clonotype itself: What it recognizes is unknown.

To make TCR beta libraries, researchers used iRepertoire HTBI primers and Arm-PCR of CDR3 regions. TCRdb redid the calling of the multiplex PCR reads with MiXCR, one entry per CDR3 protein. Of approximately 460,000 distinct CDR3 sequences listed, 16% are singletons. Time point here: newly diagnosed GD, antithyroid drugs for less than 3 months. The TCR library was made from RNA that had been extracted from PBMCs in TRIzol. CDR1 MDHEN and CDR2 SYDVKM come from the germline V gene. This CDR3 is 16 amino acids long. The V gene lost 3 bases and the J gene lost 3 bases, with 18 bases spanning the gap. The sample was also linked to a second study, of T cells in Graves' hyperthyroidism and ophthalmopathy.

The chain has TRBV28 and TRBJ2-7; a weak D match, TRBD1 (6 bases). The material sequenced was peripheral blood mononuclear cells (PBMCs), taken at new diagnosis, from a patient treated with antithyroid drugs. The clonotype comes from a woman in her 30s with Graves disease. The CDR3 region is CASSFGWQGKDYEQYF. The DNA of the CDR3 is TGTGCCAGCAGTTTCGGGTGGCAGGGGAAAGACTACGAGCAGTACTTC.